This is a list of T cell receptor beta chains from one sample in a study of blood T cells in healthy people across ages. TCRdb fed the 5' RACE reads into MiXCR, producing one record per CDR3 protein. In the table there are 780,000 or so distinct CDR3 sequences, 25% of which are singletons. These same records also appear under a second study, on T cells of mothers and their children.

Sequencing used blood. These receptors were taken from a boy younger than 18 in good health. CDR3s include the opening cysteine and the closing phenylalanine or tryptophan. The D gene is left open where the match is weak. Size values are once, few and many counts, or a class for expanded clones, and some rows have none.

abundance	v_gene	j_gene	d_gene	CDR3aa	CDR3nt
few	TRBV7-2	TRBJ2-3	.	CASSRTSFRADTQYF	TGTGCCAGCAGCCGTACTAGTTTTCGCGCAGATACGCAGTATTTT
.	TRBV7-3	TRBJ2-3	TRBD1	CASSQTGGGDTQYF	TGTGCCAGCAGCCAGACAGGGGGTGGAGATACGCAGTATTTT
.	TRBV18	TRBJ2-7	.	CASSPSDAISSYEQYF	TGTGCCAGCTCACCGAGCGACGCGATCAGCTCCTACGAGCAGTACTTC
.	TRBV20-1	TRBJ2-1	TRBD2	CSAPGLAGVHEQFF	TGCAGTGCTCCCGGACTAGCAGGTGTCCATGAGCAGTTCTTC
.	TRBV10-3	TRBJ1-1	.	CAISGDINTEAFF	TGTGCCATCAGCGGGGATATAAACACTGAAGCTTTCTTT
many	TRBV4-1	TRBJ1-6	.	CASSQVNSPLHF	TGCGCCAGCAGCCAAGTTAATTCACCCCTCCACTTT
.	TRBV12-3/TRBV12-4	TRBJ1-4	TRBD1	CASSPWTGGNEKLFF	TGTGCCAGCAGTCCCTGGACAGGGGGTAATGAAAAACTGTTTTTT
once	TRBV27	TRBJ2-7	.	CASSLIGSYEQYF	TGTGCCAGCAGTTTAATTGGTTCCTACGAGCAGTACTTC
few	TRBV28	TRBJ2-1	TRBD2	CASSSRLAGSYWSYNEQFF	TGTGCCAGCAGTTCTAGACTAGCGGGATCGTATTGGTCCTACAATGAGCAGTTCTTC
.	TRBV6-6	TRBJ2-7	TRBD2	CASSSTRGGSYEQYF	TGTGCCAGCAGTTCCACTCGGGGGGGGTCCTACGAGCAGTACTTC
.	TRBV4-3	TRBJ1-6	.	CASSQAGWTTRNSPLHF	TGCGCCAGCAGCCAAGCAGGCTGGACGACGCGTAATTCACCCCTCCACTTT
few	TRBV4-3	TRBJ1-2	TRBD1	CASSQDRTGRLSGYTF	TGCGCCAGCAGCCAAGATCGGACAGGGCGGTTAAGTGGCTACACCTTC
.	TRBV12-3/TRBV12-4	TRBJ2-3	TRBD2	CASSRPSGGTDTQYF	TGTGCCAGCAGCCGACCTAGCGGGGGCACAGATACGCAGTATTTT
.	TRBV3-1	TRBJ1-2	.	CASSQDQWQPNYGYTF	TGTGCCAGCAGCCAAGATCAGTGGCAGCCGAACTATGGCTACACCTTC
few	TRBV4-3	TRBJ2-3	.	CASSQEGFRGDTQYF	TGCGCCAGCAGCCAAGAAGGTTTCCGGGGAGATACGCAGTATTTT
many	TRBV14	TRBJ2-7	.	CASSQDLYEQYF	TGTGCCAGCAGCCAAGATCTCTACGAGCAGTACTTC
.	TRBV12-3/TRBV12-4	TRBJ2-6	.	CASSSPDRPDSGANVLTF	TGTGCCAGCAGTTCACCAGACAGGCCCGACTCTGGGGCCAACGTCCTGACTTTC
few	TRBV7-9	TRBJ1-1	TRBD1	CASSSRTGGFITEAFF	TGTGCCAGCAGCTCCAGGACAGGGGGCTTCATCACTGAAGCTTTCTTT
.	TRBV12-3/TRBV12-4	TRBJ2-3	.	CASSFGLAVFPPYF	TGCGCCAGCAGTTTCGGGCTAGCTGTCTTTCCGCCGTATTTT
.	TRBV5-1	TRBJ2-1	TRBD1	CASTGQGRYNEQFF	TGCGCCAGCACCGGACAGGGGAGGTACAATGAGCAGTTCTTC
.	TRBV21-1	TRBJ2-1	.	CASSKAPRTGKSPYF	TGTGCCAGCAGCAAAGCTCCTCGGACAGGGAAATCCCCGTACTTC
few	TRBV20-1	TRBJ2-5	.	CSARALKFSIQETQYF	TGCAGTGCTAGAGCTTTAAAATTCTCTATCCAAGAGACCCAGTACTTC
.	TRBV4-3	TRBJ2-1	.	CASSQEGGRGGNEQFF	TGCGCCAGCAGCCAAGAAGGCGGCAGGGGGGGGAATGAGCAGTTCTTC
once	TRBV19	TRBJ2-1	.	CASLGALEIEQFF	TGTGCCAGTCTAGGGGCTCTTGAGATTGAGCAGTTCTTC
.	TRBV7-8	TRBJ2-5	.	CASSLTDSPVETQYF	TGTGCCAGCAGCCTTACTGACAGCCCGGTGGAGACCCAGTACTTC
.	TRBV2	TRBJ1-1	TRBD1	CASTKGQISMNTEAFF	TGTGCCAGTACCAAGGGACAGATCTCTATGAACACTGAAGCTTTCTTT
few	TRBV4-3	TRBJ2-1	TRBD2	CASSQDGAQRGYNEQFF	TGCGCCAGCAGCCAAGATGGGGCCCAGCGGGGCTACAATGAGCAGTTCTTC
few	TRBV5-6	TRBJ2-5	TRBD1	CASSLRDREGLETQYF	TGTGCCAGCAGCTTGCGGGACAGGGAGGGATTGGAGACCCAGTACTTC